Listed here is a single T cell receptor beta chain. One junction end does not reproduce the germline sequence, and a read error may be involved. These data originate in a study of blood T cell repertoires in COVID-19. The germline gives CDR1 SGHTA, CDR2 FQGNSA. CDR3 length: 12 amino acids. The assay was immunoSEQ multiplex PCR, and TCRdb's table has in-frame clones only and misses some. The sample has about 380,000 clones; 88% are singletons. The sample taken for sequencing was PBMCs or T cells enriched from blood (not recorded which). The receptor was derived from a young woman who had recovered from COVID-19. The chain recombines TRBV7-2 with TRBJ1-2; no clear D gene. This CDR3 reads CASSLASYGYTF. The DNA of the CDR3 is TGTGCCAGCAGTTTAGCCAGCTATGGCTACACCTTC.